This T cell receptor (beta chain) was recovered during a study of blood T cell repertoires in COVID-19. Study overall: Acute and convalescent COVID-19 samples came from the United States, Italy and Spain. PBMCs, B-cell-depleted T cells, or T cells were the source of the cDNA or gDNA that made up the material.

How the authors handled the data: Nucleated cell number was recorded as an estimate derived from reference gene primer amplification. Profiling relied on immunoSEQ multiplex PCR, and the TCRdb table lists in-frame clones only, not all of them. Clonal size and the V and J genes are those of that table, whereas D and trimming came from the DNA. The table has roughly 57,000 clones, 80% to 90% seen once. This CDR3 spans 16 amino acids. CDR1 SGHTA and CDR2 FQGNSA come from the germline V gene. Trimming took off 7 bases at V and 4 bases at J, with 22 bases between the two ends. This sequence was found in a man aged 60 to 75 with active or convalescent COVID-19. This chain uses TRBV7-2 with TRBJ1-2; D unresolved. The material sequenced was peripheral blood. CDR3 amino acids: CASTPTPQVVGYGYTF. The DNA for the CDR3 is TGTGCCAGCACCCCAACACCCCAGGTGGTCGGCTATGGCTACACCTTC.